The TCR beta chain under discussion was sequenced for a study of cytomegalovirus exposure and HLA in healthy donors. Study-wide points: Of the V segments, some could not be distinguished, including TRBV6-2 and TRBV6-3, and were excluded. Across all donors, roughly uniform sequencing depth was an assumption of the presence/absence analyses. At a 0.05 false discovery rate, a later analysis found approximately 17,000 TCR beta sequences to be associated with HLA alleles.

Concerning this clone: What it recognizes is unknown.

This CDR3 region has 15 residues. V lost 1 base to trimming and J lost 1 base, with 8 bases between them. Germline lookup yields CDR1 SGHTA and CDR2 FQGTGA. Despite likely unrecorded immune exposures, the donors were nominally healthy at the time of sampling. The PCR ran on 60 Vbeta and 13 Jbeta primers. Assay: immunoSEQ multiplex PCR; the TCRdb copy retains only in-frame clones and omits some. The sample carries approximately 73,000 clones, about two thirds recorded once. The source of this sequence is a man aged 25-45 years in good health and CMV-seropositive. The sequenced material came from PBMCs. V gene TRBV7-3 combines with J gene TRBJ2-1; no clear D. The CDR3 region is CASSLSADSYNEQFF. For the CDR3, the DNA is TGTGCCAGCAGCTTAAGCGCTGATTCCTACAATGAGCAGTTCTTC. The whole variable domain, filled in from reference TRBV7-3 and TRBJ2-1, reads GAGVSQTPSNKVTEKGKYVELRCDPISGHTALYWYRQSLGQGPEFLIYFQGTGAADDSGLPNDRFFAVRPEGSVSTLKIQRTERGDSAVYLCASSLSADSYNEQFFGPGTRLTVL.